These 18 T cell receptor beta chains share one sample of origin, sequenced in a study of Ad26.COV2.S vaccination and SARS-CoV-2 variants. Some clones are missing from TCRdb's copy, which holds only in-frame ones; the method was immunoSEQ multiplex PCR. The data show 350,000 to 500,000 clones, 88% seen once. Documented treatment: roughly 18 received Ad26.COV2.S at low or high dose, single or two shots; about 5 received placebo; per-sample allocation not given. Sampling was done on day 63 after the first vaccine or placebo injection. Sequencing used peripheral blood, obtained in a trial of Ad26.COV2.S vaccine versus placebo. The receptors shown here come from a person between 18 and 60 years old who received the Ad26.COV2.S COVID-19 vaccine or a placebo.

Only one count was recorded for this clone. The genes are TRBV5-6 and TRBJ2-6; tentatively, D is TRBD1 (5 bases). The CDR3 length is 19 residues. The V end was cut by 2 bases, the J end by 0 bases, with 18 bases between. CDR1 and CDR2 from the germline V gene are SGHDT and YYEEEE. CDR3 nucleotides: TGTGCCAGCAGCTTAGAATTCTGGACACAATCCTCTGGGGCCAACGTCCTGACTTTC. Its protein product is CASSLEFWTQSSGANVLTF.

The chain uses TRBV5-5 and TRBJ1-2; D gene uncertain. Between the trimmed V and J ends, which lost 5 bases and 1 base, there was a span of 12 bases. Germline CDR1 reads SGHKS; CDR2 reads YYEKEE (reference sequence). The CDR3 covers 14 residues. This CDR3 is CASSSMTDNYGYTF. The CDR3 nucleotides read TGTGCCAGCAGTTCGATGACGGATAACTATGGCTACACCTTC.

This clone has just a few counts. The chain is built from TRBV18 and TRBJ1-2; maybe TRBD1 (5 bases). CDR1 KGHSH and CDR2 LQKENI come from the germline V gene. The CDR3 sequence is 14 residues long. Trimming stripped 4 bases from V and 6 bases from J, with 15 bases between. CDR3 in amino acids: CASSLQTGADGYTF. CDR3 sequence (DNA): TGTGCCAGCTCACTCCAAACAGGCGCAGATGGCTACACCTTC.

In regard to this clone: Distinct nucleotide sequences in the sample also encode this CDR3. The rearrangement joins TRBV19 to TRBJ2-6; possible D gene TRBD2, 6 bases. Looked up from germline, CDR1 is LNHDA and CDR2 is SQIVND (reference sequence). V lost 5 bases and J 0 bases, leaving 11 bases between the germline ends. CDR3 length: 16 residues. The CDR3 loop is CASSPRGGSGANVLTF. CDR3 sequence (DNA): TGTGCCAGTAGTCCACGGGGAGGCTCTGGGGCCAACGTCCTGACTTTC.

The CDR3 spells CASSYRGHGNTGELFF. The CDR3 DNA is TGTGCCAGCAGTTATCGGGGCCACGGAAACACCGGGGAGCTGTTTTTT. The chain recombines TRBV6-2 or TRBV6-3 with TRBJ2-2; D possibly uses TRBD1 or TRBD2 (5 bases each). The V gene's germline CDR1 is MNHEY and CDR2 SVGEGT. V dropped 3 bases and J dropped 2 bases, with 13 bases sitting between them. The CDR3 spans 16 residues.

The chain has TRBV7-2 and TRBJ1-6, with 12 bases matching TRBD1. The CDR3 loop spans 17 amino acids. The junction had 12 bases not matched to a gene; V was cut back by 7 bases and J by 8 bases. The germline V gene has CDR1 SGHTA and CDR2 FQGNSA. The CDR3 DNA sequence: TGTGCCAGCACCGCCTCCCCCGGGACAGGGGGCTATTCACCCCTCCACTTT. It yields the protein CASTASPGTGGYSPLHF.

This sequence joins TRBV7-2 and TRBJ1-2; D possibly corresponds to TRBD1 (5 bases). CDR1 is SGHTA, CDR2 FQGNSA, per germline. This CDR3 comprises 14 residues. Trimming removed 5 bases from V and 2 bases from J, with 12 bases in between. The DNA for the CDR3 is TGTGCCAGCAGCACGGGACGGATCAACTATGGCTACACCTTC. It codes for CASSTGRINYGYTF.

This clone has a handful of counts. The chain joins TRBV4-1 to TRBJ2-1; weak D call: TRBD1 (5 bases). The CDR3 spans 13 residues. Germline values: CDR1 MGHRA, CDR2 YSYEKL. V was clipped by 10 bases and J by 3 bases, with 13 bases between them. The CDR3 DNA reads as TGCGCCACCTCGCTGGGGCTCTACAATGAGCAGTTCTTC. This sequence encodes CATSLGLYNEQFF.

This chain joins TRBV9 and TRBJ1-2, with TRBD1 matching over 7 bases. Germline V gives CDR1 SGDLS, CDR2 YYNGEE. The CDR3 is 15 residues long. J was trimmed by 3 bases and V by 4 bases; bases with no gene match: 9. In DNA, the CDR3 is TGTGCCAGCAGCCCCACCGGGACAGTTCACTATGGCTACACCTTC. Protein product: CASSPTGTVHYGYTF.

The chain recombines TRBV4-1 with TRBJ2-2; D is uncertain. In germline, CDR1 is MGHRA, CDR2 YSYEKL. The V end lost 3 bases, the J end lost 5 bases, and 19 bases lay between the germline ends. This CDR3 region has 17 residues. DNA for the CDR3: TGCGCCAGCAGCCATTCCGGTAGGGCAGGAAGTACCGGGGAGCTGTTTTTT. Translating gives CASSHSGRAGSTGELFF.

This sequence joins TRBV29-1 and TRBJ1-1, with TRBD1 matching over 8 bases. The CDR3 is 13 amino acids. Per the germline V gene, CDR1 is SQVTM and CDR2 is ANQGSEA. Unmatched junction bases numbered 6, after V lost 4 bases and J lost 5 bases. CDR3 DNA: TGCAGCGTTGGACAGGGGCCCTGGACTGAAGCTTTCTTT. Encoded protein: CSVGQGPWTEAFF.

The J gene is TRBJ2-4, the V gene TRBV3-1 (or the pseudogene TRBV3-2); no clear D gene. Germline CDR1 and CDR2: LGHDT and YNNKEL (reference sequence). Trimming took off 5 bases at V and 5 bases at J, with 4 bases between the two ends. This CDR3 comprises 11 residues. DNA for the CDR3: TGTGCCAGCAGCACTCAAAACATTCAGTACTTC. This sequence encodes CASSTQNIQYF.

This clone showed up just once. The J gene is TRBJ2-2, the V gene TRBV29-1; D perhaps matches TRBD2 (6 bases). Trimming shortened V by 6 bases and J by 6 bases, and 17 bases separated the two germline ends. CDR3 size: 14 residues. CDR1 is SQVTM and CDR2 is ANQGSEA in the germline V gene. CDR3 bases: TGCAGCGTACCGTTGGAGGGAGGACCCGGGGAGCTGTTTTTT. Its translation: CSVPLEGGPGELFF.

Written as DNA, the CDR3 is TGTGCCAGCAGTCCCGGACTAGCGGGGGGCTATACGTCCGGGGAGCTGTTTTTT. This gives the protein CASSPGLAGGYTSGELFF. The V call is TRBV6-2 or TRBV6-3, the J call TRBJ2-2; 14 bases align to TRBD2. This CDR3 region has 18 residues. Per the germline V gene, CDR1 is MNHEY and CDR2 is SVGEGT. V gave up 5 bases and J gave up 6 bases; unmatched junction bases: 11.

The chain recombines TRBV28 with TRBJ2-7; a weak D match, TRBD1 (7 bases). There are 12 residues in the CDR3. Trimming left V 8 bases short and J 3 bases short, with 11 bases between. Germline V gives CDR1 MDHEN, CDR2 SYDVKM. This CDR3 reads CASRQGGYEQYF. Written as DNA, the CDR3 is TGTGCCAGCCGGCAGGGGGGCTACGAGCAGTACTTC.

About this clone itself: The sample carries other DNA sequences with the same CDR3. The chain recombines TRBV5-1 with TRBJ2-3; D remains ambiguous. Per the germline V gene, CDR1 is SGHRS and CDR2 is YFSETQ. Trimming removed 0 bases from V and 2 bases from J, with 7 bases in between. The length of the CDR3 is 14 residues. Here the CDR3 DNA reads TGCGCCAGCAGCTTGGAAGGGTTCACAGATACGCAGTATTTT. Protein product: CASSLEGFTDTQYF.

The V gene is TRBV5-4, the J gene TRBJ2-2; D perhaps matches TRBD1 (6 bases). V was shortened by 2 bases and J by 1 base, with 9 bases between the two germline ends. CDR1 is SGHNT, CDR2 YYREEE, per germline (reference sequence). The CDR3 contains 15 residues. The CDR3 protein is CASSLPGQNTGELFF. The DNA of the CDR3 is TGTGCCAGCAGCTTACCGGGACAGAACACCGGGGAGCTGTTTTTT.

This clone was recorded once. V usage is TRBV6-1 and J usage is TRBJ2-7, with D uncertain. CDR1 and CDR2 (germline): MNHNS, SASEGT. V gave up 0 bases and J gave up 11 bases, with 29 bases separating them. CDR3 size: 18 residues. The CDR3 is CASSEALFEAYGMEPKYF. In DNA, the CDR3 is TGTGCCAGCAGTGAAGCCCTTTTTGAGGCCTACGGTATGGAGCCTAAGTACTTC.